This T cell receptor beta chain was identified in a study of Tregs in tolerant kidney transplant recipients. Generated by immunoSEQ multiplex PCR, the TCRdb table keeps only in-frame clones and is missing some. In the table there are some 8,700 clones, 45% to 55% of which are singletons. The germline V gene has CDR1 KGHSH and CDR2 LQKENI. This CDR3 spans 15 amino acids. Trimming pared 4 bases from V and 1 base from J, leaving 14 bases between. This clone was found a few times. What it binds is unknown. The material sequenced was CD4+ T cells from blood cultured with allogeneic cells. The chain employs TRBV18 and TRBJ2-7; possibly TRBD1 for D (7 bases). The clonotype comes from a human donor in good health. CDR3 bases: TGTGCCAGCTCACGCGGGACAGATCCATCCTACGAGCAGTACTTC. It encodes CASSRGTDPSYEQYF.